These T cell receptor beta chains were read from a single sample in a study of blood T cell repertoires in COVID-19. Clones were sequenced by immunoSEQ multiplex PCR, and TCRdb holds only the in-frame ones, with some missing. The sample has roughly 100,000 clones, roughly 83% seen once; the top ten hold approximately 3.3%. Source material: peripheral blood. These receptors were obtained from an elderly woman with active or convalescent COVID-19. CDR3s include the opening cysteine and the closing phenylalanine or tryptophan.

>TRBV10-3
CAISSGTNNYGYTF
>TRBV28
CASSRTGGGYTF
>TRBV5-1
CASSPGTSGGRSSFGELFF
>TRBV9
CASSGGQGRYNEQFF
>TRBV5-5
CASSKESTDTQYF
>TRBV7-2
CASSYGQNSPLHF
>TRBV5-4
CASSLPGQRNEKLFF
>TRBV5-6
CASSPLRGSGTDTQYF
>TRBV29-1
CSALSGGNQPQHF
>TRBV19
CASSIDLSGGPRYF
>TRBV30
CAWSVHASGLGYTF
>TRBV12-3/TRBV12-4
CASAPGDEQFF
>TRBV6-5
CASSRRGAEAFF
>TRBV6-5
CARPGTEAFF
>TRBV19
CASSPSGRQGANTGELFF
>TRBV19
CASSTRGRRDEQFF
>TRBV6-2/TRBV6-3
CASSYLPGTPSETQYF
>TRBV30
CGRLNSGNTIYF
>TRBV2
CASMGTSGVGEQFF
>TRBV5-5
CASSLDIAGGAPSTYEQYF
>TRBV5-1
CASSLGGGQETQYF
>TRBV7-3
CASSSSGGANTEAFF
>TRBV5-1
CASSLESGSGNTIYF